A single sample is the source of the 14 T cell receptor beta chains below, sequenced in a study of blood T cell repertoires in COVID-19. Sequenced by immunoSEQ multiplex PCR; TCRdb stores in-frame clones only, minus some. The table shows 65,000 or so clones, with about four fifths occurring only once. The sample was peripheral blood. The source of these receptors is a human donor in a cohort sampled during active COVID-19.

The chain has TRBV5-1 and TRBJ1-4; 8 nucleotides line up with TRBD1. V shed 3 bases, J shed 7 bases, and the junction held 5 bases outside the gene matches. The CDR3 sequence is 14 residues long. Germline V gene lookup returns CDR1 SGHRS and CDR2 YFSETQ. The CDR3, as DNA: TGCGCCAGCAGCTACGGACAGGGTCGTGAAAAACTGTTTTTT. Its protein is CASSYGQGREKLFF.

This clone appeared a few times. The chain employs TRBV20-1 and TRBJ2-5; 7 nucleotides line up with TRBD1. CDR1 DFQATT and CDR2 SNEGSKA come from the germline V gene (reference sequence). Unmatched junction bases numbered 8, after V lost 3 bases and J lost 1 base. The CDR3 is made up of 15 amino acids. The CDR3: CSASSRGQAQETQYF. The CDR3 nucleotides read TGCAGTGCTAGTTCTCGCGGACAGGCCCAAGAGACCCAGTACTTC.

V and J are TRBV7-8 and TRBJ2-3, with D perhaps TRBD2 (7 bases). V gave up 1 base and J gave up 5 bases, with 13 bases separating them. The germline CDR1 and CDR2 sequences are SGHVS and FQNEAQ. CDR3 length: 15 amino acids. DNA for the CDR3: TGTGCCAGCAGCTTAGAGGCGGGGGCGGGAGATACGCAGTATTTT. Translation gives CASSLEAGAGDTQYF. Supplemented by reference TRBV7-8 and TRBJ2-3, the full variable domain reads GAGVSQSPRYKVAKRGQDVALRCDPISGHVSLFWYQQALGQGPEFLTYFQNEAQLDKSGLPSDRFFAERPEGSVSTLKIQRTQQEDSAVYLCASSLEAGAGDTQYFGPGTRLTVL.

CDR3 loop: CASSYRGKAFF. The CDR3 DNA reads as TGTGCCAGCAGTTACAGGGGTAAGGCTTTCTTT. The chain combines TRBV6-2 or TRBV6-3 with TRBJ1-1, with D possibly being TRBD1 (5 bases). The V gene lost 2 bases and the J gene lost 11 bases, with 9 bases spanning the gap. The CDR3 consists of 11 residues. Germline V CDR1 and CDR2: MNHEY, SVGEGT.

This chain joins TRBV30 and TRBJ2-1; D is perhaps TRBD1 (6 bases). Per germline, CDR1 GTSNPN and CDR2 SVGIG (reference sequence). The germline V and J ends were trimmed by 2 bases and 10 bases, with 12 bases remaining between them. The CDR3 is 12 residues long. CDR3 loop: CAWSTSQGEQFF. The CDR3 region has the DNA TGTGCCTGGAGTACGTCCCAGGGGGAGCAGTTCTTC. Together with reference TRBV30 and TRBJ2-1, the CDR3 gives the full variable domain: SQTIHQWPATLVQPVGSPLSLECTVEGTSNPNLYWYRQAAGRGLQLLFYSVGIGQISSEVPQNLSASRPQDRQFILSSKKLLLSDSGFYLCAWSTSQGEQFFGPGTRLTVL.

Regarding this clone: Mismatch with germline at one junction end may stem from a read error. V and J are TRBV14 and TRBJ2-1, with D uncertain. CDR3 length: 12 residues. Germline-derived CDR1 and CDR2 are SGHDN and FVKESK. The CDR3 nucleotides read TGTGCCACAAGCCCCTCCTCCAATGAGCAGTTCTTC. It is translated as CATSPSSNEQFF.

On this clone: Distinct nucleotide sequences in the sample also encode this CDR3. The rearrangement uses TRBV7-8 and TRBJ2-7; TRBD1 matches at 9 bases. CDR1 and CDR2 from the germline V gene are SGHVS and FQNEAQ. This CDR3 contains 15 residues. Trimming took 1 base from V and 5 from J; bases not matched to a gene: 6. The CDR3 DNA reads TGTGCCAGCAGCTTAGTGGGGACAGGGCCCCACGAGCAGTACTTC. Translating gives CASSLVGTGPHEQYF.

CDR3 nucleotides: TGTGCCAGCAGCCTAGCGGACAGGGGCGCTTTCTTT. This translates into CASSLADRGAFF. The rearrangement links TRBV4-2 to TRBJ1-1; TRBD1 agrees at 9 bases. The CDR3 is 12 residues long. Trimming removed 4 bases from V and 11 bases from J; junction bases left unmatched: 5. Looked up from germline, CDR1 is LGHNA and CDR2 is YNFKEQ.

The CDR3 region has the DNA TGTGCCAGCAGTCAAAGACAGGGAAGCTACGAGCAGTACTTC. Its protein is CASSQRQGSYEQYF. The rearrangement uses TRBV6-5 and TRBJ2-7; TRBD1 matches 7 bases. The CDR3 runs 14 residues. Germline V gene sequence: CDR1 MNHEY, CDR2 SVGAGI. J lost 3 bases, V lost 5 bases, and 7 bases had no gene match.

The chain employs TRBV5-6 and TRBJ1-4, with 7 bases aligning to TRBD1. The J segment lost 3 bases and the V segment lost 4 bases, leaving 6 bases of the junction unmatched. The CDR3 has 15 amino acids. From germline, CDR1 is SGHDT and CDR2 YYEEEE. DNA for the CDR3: TGTGCCAGCAGCCCAATCGACAGGGCTAATGAAAAACTGTTTTTT. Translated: CASSPIDRANEKLFF. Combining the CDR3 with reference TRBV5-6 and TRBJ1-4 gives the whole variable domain DAGVTQSPTHLIKTRGQQVTLRCSPKSGHDTVSWYQQALGQGPQFIFQYYEEEERQRGNFPDRFSGHQFPNYSSELNVNALLLGDSALYLCASSPIDRANEKLFFGSGTQLSVL.

The CDR3 bases are TGCGCCAGCAGCCTCGGACAGGACTACGAGCAGTACTTC. It yields the protein CASSLGQDYEQYF. The chain recombines TRBV5-1 with TRBJ2-7, with 7 bases that match TRBD1. The V and J ends lost 4 bases and 3 bases, in that order; junction bases with no gene match: 4. CDR1 and CDR2 from the germline V gene are SGHRS and YFSETQ. The CDR3 has 13 residues.

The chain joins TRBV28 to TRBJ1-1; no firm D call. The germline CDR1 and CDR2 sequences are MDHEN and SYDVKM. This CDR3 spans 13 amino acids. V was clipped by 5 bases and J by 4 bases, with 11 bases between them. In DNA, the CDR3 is TGTGCCAGCAGTGACGGCCAGGTCACTGAAGCTTTCTTT. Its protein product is CASSDGQVTEAFF.

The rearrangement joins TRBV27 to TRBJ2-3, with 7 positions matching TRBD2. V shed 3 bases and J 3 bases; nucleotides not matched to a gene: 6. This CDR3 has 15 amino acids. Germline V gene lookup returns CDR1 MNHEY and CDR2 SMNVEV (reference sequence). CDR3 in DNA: TGTGCCAGCAGTTTCCGGGGGGAGAAGACAGATACGCAGTATTTT. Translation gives CASSFRGEKTDTQYF.

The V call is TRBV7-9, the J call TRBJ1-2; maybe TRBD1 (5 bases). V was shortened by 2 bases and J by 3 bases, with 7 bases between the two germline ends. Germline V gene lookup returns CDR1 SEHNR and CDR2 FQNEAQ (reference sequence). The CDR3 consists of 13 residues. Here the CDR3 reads CASSLQGYYGYTF. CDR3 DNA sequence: TGTGCCAGCAGCTTACAGGGCTACTATGGCTACACCTTC. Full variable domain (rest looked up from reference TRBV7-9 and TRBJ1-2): DTGVSQNPRHKITKRGQNVTFRCDPISEHNRLYWYRQTLGQGPEFLTYFQNEAQLEKSRLLSDRFSAERPKGSFSTLEIQRTEQGDSAMYLCASSLQGYYGYTFGSGTRLTVV.